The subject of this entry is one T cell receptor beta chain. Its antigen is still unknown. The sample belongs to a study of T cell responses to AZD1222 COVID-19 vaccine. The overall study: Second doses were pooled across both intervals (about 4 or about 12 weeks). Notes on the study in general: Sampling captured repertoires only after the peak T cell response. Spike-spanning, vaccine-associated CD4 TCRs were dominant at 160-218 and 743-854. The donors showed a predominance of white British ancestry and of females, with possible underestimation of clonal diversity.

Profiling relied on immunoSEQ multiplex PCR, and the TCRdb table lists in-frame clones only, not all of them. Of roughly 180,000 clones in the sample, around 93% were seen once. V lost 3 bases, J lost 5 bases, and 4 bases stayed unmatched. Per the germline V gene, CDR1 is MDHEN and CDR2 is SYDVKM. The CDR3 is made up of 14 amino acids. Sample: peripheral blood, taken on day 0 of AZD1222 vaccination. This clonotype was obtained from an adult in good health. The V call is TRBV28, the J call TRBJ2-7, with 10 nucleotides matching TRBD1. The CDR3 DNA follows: TGTGCCAGCAGTTTCACGGGACAGGGGAACGAGCAGTACTTC. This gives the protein CASSFTGQGNEQYF.